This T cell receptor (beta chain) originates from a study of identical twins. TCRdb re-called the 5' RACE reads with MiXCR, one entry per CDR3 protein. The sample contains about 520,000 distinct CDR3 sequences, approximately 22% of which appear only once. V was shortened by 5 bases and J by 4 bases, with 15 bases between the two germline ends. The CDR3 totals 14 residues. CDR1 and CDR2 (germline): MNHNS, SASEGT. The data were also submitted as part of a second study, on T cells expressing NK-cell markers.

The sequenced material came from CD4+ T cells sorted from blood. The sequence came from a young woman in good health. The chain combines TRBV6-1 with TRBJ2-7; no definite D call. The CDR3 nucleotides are TGTGCCAGCAGTCCTCGGCCAGCCGGGTACGAGCAGTACTTC. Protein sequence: CASSPRPAGYEQYF.